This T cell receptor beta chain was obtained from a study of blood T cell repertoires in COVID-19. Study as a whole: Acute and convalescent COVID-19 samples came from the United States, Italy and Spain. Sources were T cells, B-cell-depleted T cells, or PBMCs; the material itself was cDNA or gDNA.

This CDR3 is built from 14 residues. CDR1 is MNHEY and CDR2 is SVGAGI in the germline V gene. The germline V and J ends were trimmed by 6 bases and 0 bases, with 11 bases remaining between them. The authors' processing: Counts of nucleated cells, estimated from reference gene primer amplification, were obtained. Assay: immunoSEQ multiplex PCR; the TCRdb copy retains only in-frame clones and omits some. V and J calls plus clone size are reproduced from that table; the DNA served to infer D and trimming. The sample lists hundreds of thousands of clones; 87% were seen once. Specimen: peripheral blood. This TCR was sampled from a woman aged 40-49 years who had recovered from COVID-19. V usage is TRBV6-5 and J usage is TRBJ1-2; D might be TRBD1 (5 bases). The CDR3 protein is CASRRGQANYGYTF. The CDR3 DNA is TGTGCCAGCAGACGAGGACAAGCTAACTATGGCTACACCTTC.